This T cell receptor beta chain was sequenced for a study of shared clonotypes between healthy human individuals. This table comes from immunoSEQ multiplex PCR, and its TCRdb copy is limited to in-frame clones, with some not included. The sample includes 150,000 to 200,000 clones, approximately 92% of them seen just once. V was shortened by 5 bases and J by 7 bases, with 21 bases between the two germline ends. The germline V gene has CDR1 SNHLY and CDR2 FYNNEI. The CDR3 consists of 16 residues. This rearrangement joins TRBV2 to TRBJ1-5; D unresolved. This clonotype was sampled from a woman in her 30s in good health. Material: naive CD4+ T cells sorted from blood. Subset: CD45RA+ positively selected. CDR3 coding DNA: TGTGCCAGCAGTAAAAAAGGACGGACGAATGGGCAGCCCCAGCATTTT. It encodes CASSKKGRTNGQPQHF.